This T cell receptor beta chain was retrieved from a study of early T cells in non-severe SARS-CoV-2 infection. The overall study: Investigators sequenced bulk RNA drawn from unsorted whole blood, and chains remained unpaired. Findings of the study overall: Clonotype matching in VDJdb favored anti-spike CD8 responses and did not capture private and CD4 specificities.

Unique molecular identifiers (one per individual cDNA molecule) were attached. TCRdb recomputed calls from the 5' RACE reads with MiXCR, one row per CDR3 protein. Of 30,000 to 40,000 distinct CDR3 sequences listed, about 5.6% are singletons. This clonotype was detected only a few times. Its matching antigen is unknown. The CDR3 length is 9 residues. Germline CDR1 SQVTM, CDR2 ANQGSEA. Trimming left V 5 bases short and J 6 bases short, with 4 bases between. The TCR sequence derives from an adult who was a healthcare worker with PCR-confirmed SARS-CoV-2 infection or an uninfected control (not recorded which). The chain combines TRBV29-1 with TRBJ1-2; D is unresolved. Sequenced material: whole blood. The CDR3 is CSVPDGYTF. The CDR3 DNA is TGCAGCGTTCCAGATGGCTACACCTTC.